Presented here are 3 T cell receptor beta chains from one specimen sequenced in a study of technical replicates of blood from a handful of donors. Using immunoSEQ multiplex PCR, the repertoire was profiled, and TCRdb retains in-frame clones only, with some absent. This sample carries tens of thousands of clones, roughly 94% of them seen once, and the ten largest clones take approximately 0.2%. Sequencing used T cells isolated from PBMCs. These receptors came from a human donor in good health.

The chain carries TRBV28 and TRBJ2-1; a weak D match, TRBD2 (6 bases). The CDR3 runs 16 residues. The V end was cut by 3 bases, the J end by 3 bases, with 15 bases between. From germline, CDR1 is MDHEN and CDR2 SYDVKM. The CDR3 DNA follows: TGTGCCAGCAGTTTCCTGGAGGGCTCGGACTACAATGAGCAGTTCTTC. Translated: CASSFLEGSDYNEQFF.

The V and J genes are TRBV11-2 and TRBJ2-1, with D unclear. Germline loops: CDR1 SGHAT, CDR2 FQNNGV. The germline V and J ends were trimmed by 1 base and 9 bases, with 7 bases remaining between them. This CDR3 has 12 amino acids. The DNA for the CDR3 is TGTGCCAGCAGCTTAGGAGGTCCTGAGCAGTTCTTC. It is translated as CASSLGGPEQFF.

The genes are TRBV12-5 and TRBJ2-1; tentative D call: TRBD2 (5 bases). The V end was cut by 6 bases, the J end by 2 bases, with 11 bases between. Germline V CDR1 and CDR2: LGHNT, FRNRAP. This CDR3 has 14 amino acids. The CDR3 loop reads CASGRSGPYNEQFF. DNA of the CDR3: TGTGCTAGTGGGCGAAGCGGCCCCTACAATGAGCAGTTCTTC.